This TCR beta chain comes out of a study of T cell changes during pregnancy in multiple sclerosis. Deletions cut 7 bases from V and 4 bases from J, with 13 bases between. The CDR3 totals 13 residues. Germline V gene lookup returns CDR1 MNHNS and CDR2 SASEGT. Here immunoSEQ multiplex PCR was the method, and the copy in TCRdb shows in-frame clones only, minus some. The sample records around 110,000 clones, around 90% being singletons. This TCR was recovered from a female donor with multiple sclerosis, enrolled in a pregnancy study. This material consisted of peripheral blood, taken after pregnancy. The rearrangement uses TRBV6-1 and TRBJ2-5; D perhaps matches TRBD2 (7 bases). This CDR3 reads CASMGGGGETQYF. The CDR3 DNA follows: TGTGCCAGCATGGGGGGCGGGGGAGAGACCCAGTACTTC.